At least ten counts were recorded for the clone carrying this T cell receptor beta chain. What it binds is unknown. The germline gives CDR1 MDHEN, CDR2 SYDVKM. This CDR3 is 13 amino acids long. Trimming took 7 bases from V and 6 from J, leaving 13 bases between them. This sample is part of a study of regulatory T cells in long-lasting Graves disease. Looking at the study overall: Those with persistent Graves' disease had received antithyroid drugs for over 5 years with positive TSH receptor antibodies.

CDR3-region Arm-PCR and iRepertoire HTBI primers produced the TCR beta libraries. TCRdb recomputed calls from the multiplex PCR reads with MiXCR, one row per CDR3 protein. The data contain 300,000 to 400,000 distinct CDR3 sequences, roughly a fifth of them singletons. Broader study findings: There were preferences for TRBV28, TRBJ1-2 and TRBJ2-5 in persistent disease. Public clonotype sharing was higher in persistent than newly diagnosed patients.

Time point: persistent/refractory GD, antithyroid drugs over 5 years with positive TRAb. Following extraction of RNA from PBMCs, that RNA was used to make the TCR library. American Thyroid Association guidelines served as the basis for diagnosing Graves' disease. The J gene is TRBJ1-5, the V gene TRBV28; a possible D gene is TRBD1 (5 bases). The material sequenced was peripheral blood mononuclear cells (PBMCs), taken when the disease was refractory, from a patient treated with antithyroid drugs. This TCR came from a female donor with Graves disease. CDR3 DNA: TGTGCCAGCACCCCTAGGGGAGTTCAGCCCCAGCATTTT. Amino acid sequence: CASTPRGVQPQHF.